The present T cell receptor beta chain was sequenced within a study of blood T cell repertoires in COVID-19. Study background: COVID-19 samples, acute and convalescent, were from the United States, Italy and Spain. Sources were T cells, B-cell-depleted T cells, or PBMCs; the material itself was cDNA or gDNA.

Authors' data handling: Quantification of nucleated cells was approximated via reference gene primer amplification. Libraries were prepared by immunoSEQ multiplex PCR; TCRdb keeps only in-frame clonotypes and omits some of them. V, J and clone size reflect that table, while D and trimming were determined from the DNA. Here the sample spans more than 95,000 clones, 91% being singletons. The specimen sequenced was peripheral blood. The source of this sequence is a human donor in a cohort sampled during active COVID-19.

The CDR3 reads CASGLPLAGQETQYF. CDR3 DNA sequence: TGTGCTAGTGGTTTGCCCCTAGCGGGTCAAGAGACCCAGTACTTC. The rearrangement uses TRBV12-5 and TRBJ2-5; 8 positions agree with TRBD2. Losses at the gene ends were 2 bases for V and 2 bases for J; bases not matched to a gene: 4. The CDR3 contains 15 residues. CDR1 and CDR2 (germline): LGHNT, FRNRAP.